This paragraph covers one TCR beta chain sequence. Its antigen is unknown. A library of TCRbeta sequences, prepared with unique molecular identifiers, was generated. One entry per CDR3 protein, called by TCRdb with MiXCR from the PCR reads. This sample has fewer than 550,000 distinct CDR3 sequences, with under 12% found just once. This sample was included in a study of T-cell reconstitution after alpha-beta-depleted transplantation in children. Study-wide results and caveats: Several hundred rapidly expanded clones from non-depleted graft cells reportedly supplied alpha-beta T cells about two months post-transplant. T-cell counts and diversity at one year following transplant were attributed mainly to newly produced T cells. Surviving recipient T cells and intrathymic progenitors accounted for some patients' high TCRbeta diversity at day 60.

V was clipped by 0 bases and J by 3 bases, with 15 bases between them. CDR1 and CDR2 (germline): DFQATT, SNEGSKA (reference sequence). The CDR3 sequence is 15 residues long. V is TRBV20-1 and J is TRBJ2-7; no reliable D call. This sequence was found in a child under 10 years old with inherited bone marrow failure, due to receive a stem cell transplant. Sequenced here: PBMCs, sampled before TCRalphabeta/CD19-depleted stem cell transplant. The CDR3 sequence is CSARDGSTWDYEQYF. CDR3 in DNA: TGCAGTGCTAGAGATGGTAGTACGTGGGACTACGAGCAGTACTTC.